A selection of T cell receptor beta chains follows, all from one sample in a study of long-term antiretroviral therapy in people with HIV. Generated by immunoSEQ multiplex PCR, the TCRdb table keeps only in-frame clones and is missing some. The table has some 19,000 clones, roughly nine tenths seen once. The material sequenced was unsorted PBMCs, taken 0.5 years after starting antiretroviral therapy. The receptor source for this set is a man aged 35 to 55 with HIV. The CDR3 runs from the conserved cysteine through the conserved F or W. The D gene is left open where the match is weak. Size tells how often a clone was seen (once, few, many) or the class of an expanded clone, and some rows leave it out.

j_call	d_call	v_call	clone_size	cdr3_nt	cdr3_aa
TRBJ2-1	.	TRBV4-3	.	TGCGCCAGCAGCCAAGAAACCGGGACCTACAATGAGCAGTTCTTC	CASSQETGTYNEQFF
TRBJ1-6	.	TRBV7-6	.	TGTGCCAGCAGCTCAAGTTATAATTCACCCCTCCACTTT	CASSSSYNSPLHF
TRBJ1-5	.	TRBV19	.	TGTGCCAGTAGCGACAGGCACGCGTTTGGTGGCAATCAGCCCCAGCATTTT	CASSDRHAFGGNQPQHF
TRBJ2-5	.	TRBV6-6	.	TGTGCCAGCAGTTACATTTTCCAAGAGACCCAGTACTTC	CASSYIFQETQYF
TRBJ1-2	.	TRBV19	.	TGTGCCAGTAGTCCGCAGGGACACCCCTATGGCTACACCTTC	CASSPQGHPYGYTF
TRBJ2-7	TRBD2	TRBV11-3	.	TGTGCCAGCAGCTTAGCGGGAGGGGAGCAGTACTTC	CASSLAGGEQYF
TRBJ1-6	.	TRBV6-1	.	TGTGCCAGCAGTGTGAGGGTGCAGGTAGATTCACCCCTCCACTTT	CASSVRVQVDSPLHF
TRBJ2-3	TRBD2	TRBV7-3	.	TGTGCCAGCAGCCCACGGACTAGCGGGAGAACAGATACGCAGTATTTT	CASSPRTSGRTDTQYF
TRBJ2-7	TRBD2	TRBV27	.	TGTGCCAGCAGTCCGCGGACTAGCGGGAGTGAGCAGTACTTC	CASSPRTSGSEQYF
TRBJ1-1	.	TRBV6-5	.	TGTGCCAGCAGATTCGCGTCAGGCGGGAGAGCTTTCTTT	CASRFASGGRAFF
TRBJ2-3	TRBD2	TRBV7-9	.	TGTGCCAGCAGCTACTCAGGACTAGTCACAGATACGCAGTATTTT	CASSYSGLVTDTQYF
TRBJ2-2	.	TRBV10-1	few	TGCGCCAGCAGTGAACGGGGAGCGAACACCGGGGAGCTGTTTTTT	CASSERGANTGELFF
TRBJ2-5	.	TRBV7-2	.	TGTGCCAGCAGTAGGGGGAGGGAAGAGACCCAGTACTTC	CASSRGREETQYF
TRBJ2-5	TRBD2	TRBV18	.	TGTGCCAGCTCACCACGATTAGCGGGAGGGGAAGAGACCCAGTACTTC	CASSPRLAGGEETQYF
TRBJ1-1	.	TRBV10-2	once	TGCGCCAGCAGGGGACTAACCCCCTGGGAAGCTTTCTTT	CASRGLTPWEAFF
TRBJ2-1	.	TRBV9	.	TGTGCCAGCAGCGTAGGGGACCAGACGAATGTCAATGAGCAGTTCTTC	CASSVGDQTNVNEQFF
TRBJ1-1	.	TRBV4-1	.	TGCGCCAGCAGCCAAGAACCGGGGCCGAACACTGAAGCTTTCTTT	CASSQEPGPNTEAFF
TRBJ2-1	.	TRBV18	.	TGTGCCAGCTCACCGTTGGGGACGGGCGACTACAATGAGCAGTTCTTC	CASSPLGTGDYNEQFF
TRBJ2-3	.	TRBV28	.	TGTGCCAGCAGCTTACCCGGGCTCGCTTATTTT	CASSLPGLAYF
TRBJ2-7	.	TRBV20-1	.	TGCAGCGGACGGAGCGATTACGAGCAGTACTTC	CSGRSDYEQYF
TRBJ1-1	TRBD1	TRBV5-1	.	TGCGCCAGCAGCTTCACAGGGGACACTGAAGCTTTCTTT	CASSFTGDTEAFF
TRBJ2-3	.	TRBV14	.	TGTGCCAGCAGCCTCCGACTGCCGGGCACAGATACGCAGTATTTT	CASSLRLPGTDTQYF
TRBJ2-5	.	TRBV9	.	TGTGCCAGCAGCGTAGTTGGGGGGGCCGGAGAGACCCAGTACTTC	CASSVVGGAGETQYF
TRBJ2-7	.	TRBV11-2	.	TGTGCCAGCAGCAGGGGGGGCTCCAGCTCCTACGAGCAGTACTTC	CASSRGGSSSYEQYF
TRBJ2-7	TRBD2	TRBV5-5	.	TGTGCCAGCAGTCCGGGACTAGCTGTCCACGAGCAGTACTTC	CASSPGLAVHEQYF
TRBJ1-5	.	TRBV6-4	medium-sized	TGTGCCAGCAGTCCACGGGGGCAGGACCAACCTGAGGGCAATCAGCCCCAGCATTTT	CASSPRGQDQPEGNQPQHF
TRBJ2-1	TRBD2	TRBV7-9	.	TGTGCCAGCAGCCGTCCGGCGGGGGGATACTCCTACAATGAGCAGTTCTTC	CASSRPAGGYSYNEQFF
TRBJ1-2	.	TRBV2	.	TGTGCCAGCAGTGGGGTTGGCCTAGGGCGGGATGGCTACACCTTC	CASSGVGLGRDGYTF
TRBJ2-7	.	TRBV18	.	TGTGCCAGCTCACCACGGGACAAACAGGGAAACGAGCAGTACTTC	CASSPRDKQGNEQYF
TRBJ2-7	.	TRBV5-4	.	TGTGCCAGCAGCCTACGTGGGGCTCTCTACGAGCAGTACTTC	CASSLRGALYEQYF
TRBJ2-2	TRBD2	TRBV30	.	TGTGCCTGGAGTGCTCCCCCTGCGGGAGCAGACGGGGAGCTGTTTTTT	CAWSAPPAGADGELFF
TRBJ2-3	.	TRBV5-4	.	TGTGCCAGCAGCTTGGGCCTTTTTACCACAGATACGCAGTATTTT	CASSLGLFTTDTQYF
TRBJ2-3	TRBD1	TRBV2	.	TGTGCCAGCAGATTCGACAGGGGCACAGATACGCAGTATTTT	CASRFDRGTDTQYF
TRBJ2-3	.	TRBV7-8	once	TGTGCCAGCAGCTTAGCTTTGGCTCGCACAGATACGCAGTATTTT	CASSLALARTDTQYF
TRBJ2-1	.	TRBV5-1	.	TGCGCCAGCAGCCGGACCGGGACTTCCCTCGAAAATGAGCAGTTCTTC	CASSRTGTSLENEQFF
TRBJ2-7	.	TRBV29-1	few	TGCAGCGCGCAGGCCTACGACGAGCAGTACTTC	CSAQAYDEQYF
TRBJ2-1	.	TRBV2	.	TGTGCCAGCAGTGACCGCCGGTATCAGTTCTTC	CASSDRRYQFF
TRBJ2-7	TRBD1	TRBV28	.	TGTGCCAGCAGGGAACCGGGACAGAAGTTCTACGAGCAGTACTTC	CASREPGQKFYEQYF
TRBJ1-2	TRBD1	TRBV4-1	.	TGCGCCAGCAGCCAAGGGGACAGGGGGCTATATGGCTACACCTTC	CASSQGDRGLYGYTF
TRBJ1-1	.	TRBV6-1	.	TGTGCCAGCAGTGAACTAGGGGGGAACACTGAAGCTTTCTTT	CASSELGGNTEAFF
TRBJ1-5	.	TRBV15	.	TGTGCCACCAGCAGAGGACCGCCAGGGTCTAATCAGCCCCAGCATTTT	CATSRGPPGSNQPQHF
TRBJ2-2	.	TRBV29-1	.	TGCAGCGTTGGCACCGGGGAGCTGTTTTTT	CSVGTGELFF
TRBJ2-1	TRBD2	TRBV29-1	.	TGCAGCGTTGAGCCCCGGGAGGGCTACAATGAGCAGTTCTTC	CSVEPREGYNEQFF
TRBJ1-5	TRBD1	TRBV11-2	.	TGTGCCAGCAGCTGGACAGGGAATCAGCCCCAGCATTTT	CASSWTGNQPQHF
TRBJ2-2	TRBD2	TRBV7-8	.	TGTGCCAGCAGCGATCCCTCAGCTAGCGGGAGTACCTCGAACACCGGGGAGCTGTTTTTT	CASSDPSASGSTSNTGELFF
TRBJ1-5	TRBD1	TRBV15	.	TGTGCCACCAGCAGAGAGTTCGGTCAGGGGGCGCCTCAGCCCCAGCATTTT	CATSREFGQGAPQPQHF
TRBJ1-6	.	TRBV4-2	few	TGTGCCAGCAGCCAAGTTCCCCGGGGGTCAGGGAATTCACCCCTCCACTTT	CASSQVPRGSGNSPLHF
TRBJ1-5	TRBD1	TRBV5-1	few	TGCGCCAGCAGCTTGGATACAGGGGCAACCCAGCATTTT	CASSLDTGATQHF
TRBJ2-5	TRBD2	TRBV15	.	TGTGCCACCAGCAAGAATAGCGGGTACCAAGAGACCCAGTACTTC	CATSKNSGYQETQYF
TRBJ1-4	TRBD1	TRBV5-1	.	TGCGCCAGCAGCTTGGACAGGGGGGACCGGGGACTGTTTTTT	CASSLDRGDRGLFF
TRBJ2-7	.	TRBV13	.	TGTGCCAGCAGCTTAGGCGTGGGGCGCATCTACGAGCAGTACTTC	CASSLGVGRIYEQYF
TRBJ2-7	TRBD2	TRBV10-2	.	TGCGCCAGCAGTGACGGGGCTAGCGGGGCCCCCTACGAGCAGTACTTC	CASSDGASGAPYEQYF
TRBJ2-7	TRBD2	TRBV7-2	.	TGTGCCAGCAGCCAAACAGGGACTAGCTCCTACGAGCAGTACTTC	CASSQTGTSSYEQYF
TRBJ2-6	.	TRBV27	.	TGTGCCAGCACTCCCTTCGCCGAAATCGGACAGCCGGTAGCTGGGGCCAACGTCCTGACTTTC	CASTPFAEIGQPVAGANVLTF
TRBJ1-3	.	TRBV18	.	TGTGCCAGCAAGAGTTTATTACAGGTGCTCTCTGGAAACACCATATATTTT	CASKSLLQVLSGNTIYF
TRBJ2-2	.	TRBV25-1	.	TGTGCCAGCAGGCTCATGACCGGGGAGCTGTTTTTT	CASRLMTGELFF
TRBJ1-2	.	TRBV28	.	TGTGCCAGCAGTTCCTTAGGAACTAACTATGGCTACACCTTC	CASSSLGTNYGYTF
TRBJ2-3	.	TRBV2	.	TGTGCCAGCAGTGAAGTTGGGGGGGGCAACACAGATACGCAGTATTTT	CASSEVGGGNTDTQYF
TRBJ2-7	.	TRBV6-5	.	TGTGCCAGCAGTTACAGTCAGGGGCCGTCCTACGAGCAGTACTTC	CASSYSQGPSYEQYF
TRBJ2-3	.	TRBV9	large	TGTGCCAGCAGCGTAGAAAGTCCAGATACGCAGTATTTT	CASSVESPDTQYF